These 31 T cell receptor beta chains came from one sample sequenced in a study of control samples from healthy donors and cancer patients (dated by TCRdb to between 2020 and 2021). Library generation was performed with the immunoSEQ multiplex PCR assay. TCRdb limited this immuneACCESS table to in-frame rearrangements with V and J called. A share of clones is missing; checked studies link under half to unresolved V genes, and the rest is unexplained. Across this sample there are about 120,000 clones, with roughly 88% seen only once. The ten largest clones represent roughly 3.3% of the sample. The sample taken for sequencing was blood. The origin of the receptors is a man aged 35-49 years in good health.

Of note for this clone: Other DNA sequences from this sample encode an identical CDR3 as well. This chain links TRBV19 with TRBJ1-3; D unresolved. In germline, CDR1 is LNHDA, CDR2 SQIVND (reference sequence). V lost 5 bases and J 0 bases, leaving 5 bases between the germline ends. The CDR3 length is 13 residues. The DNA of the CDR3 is TGTGCCAGTAGTGAAGGCTCTGGAAACACCATATATTTT. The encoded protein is CASSEGSGNTIYF.

The CDR3 bases are TGTGCCAGCAGCCAAGTGCTGTGGTCCAATCAGCCCCAGCATTTT. As protein: CASSQVLWSNQPQHF. The genes are TRBV4-2 and TRBJ1-5; D is unclear. The CDR3 totals 15 residues. CDR1 is LGHNA and CDR2 is YNFKEQ in the germline V gene. V was pared by 1 base and J by 3 bases, with 10 bases between.

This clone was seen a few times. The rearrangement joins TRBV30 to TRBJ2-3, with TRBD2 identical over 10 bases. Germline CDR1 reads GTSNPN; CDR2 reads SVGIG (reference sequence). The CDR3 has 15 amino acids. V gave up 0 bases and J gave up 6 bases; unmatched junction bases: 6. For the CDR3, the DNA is TGTGCCTGGAGTGTACAAAGCGGGGGGGCGGATACGCAGTATTTT. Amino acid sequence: CAWSVQSGGADTQYF. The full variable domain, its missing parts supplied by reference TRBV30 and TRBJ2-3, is SQTIHQWPATLVQPVGSPLSLECTVEGTSNPNLYWYRQAAGRGLQLLFYSVGIGQISSEVPQNLSASRPQDRQFILSSKKLLLSDSGFYLCAWSVQSGGADTQYFGPGTRLTVL.

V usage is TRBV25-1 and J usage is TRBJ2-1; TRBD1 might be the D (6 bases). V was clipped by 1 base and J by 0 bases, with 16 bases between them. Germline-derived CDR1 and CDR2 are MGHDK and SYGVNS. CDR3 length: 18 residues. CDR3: CASSELKGVLSSYNEQFF. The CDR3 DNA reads TGTGCCAGCAGTGAATTGAAGGGGGTATTGAGCTCCTACAATGAGCAGTTCTTC.

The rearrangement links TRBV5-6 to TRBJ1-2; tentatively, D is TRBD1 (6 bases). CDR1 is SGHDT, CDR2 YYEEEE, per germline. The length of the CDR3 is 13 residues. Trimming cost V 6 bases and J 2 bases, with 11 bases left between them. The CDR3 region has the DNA TGTGCCAGCACCCTAACAGGGAACTATGGCTACACCTTC. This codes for CASTLTGNYGYTF.

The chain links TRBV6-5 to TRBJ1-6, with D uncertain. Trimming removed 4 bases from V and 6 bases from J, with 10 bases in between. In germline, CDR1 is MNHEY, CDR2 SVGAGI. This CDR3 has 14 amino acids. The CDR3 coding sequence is TGTGCCAGCAGTTCCTCCAGCCTTAATTCACCCCTCCACTTT. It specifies CASSSSSLNSPLHF.

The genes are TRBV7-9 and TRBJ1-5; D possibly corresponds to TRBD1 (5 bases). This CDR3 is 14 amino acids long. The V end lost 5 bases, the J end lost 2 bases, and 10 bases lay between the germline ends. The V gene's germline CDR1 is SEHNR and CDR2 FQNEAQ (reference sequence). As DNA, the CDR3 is TGTGCCAGCAGCGGGGGGAATGGCAATCAGCCCCAGCATTTT. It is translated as CASSGGNGNQPQHF.

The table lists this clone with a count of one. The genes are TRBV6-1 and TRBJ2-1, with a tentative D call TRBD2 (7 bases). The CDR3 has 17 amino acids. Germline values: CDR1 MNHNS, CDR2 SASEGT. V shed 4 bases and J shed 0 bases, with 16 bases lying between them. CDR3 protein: CASSGGGLGISYNEQFF. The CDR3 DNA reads TGTGCCAGCAGTGGGGGGGGGCTTGGAATCTCCTACAATGAGCAGTTCTTC.

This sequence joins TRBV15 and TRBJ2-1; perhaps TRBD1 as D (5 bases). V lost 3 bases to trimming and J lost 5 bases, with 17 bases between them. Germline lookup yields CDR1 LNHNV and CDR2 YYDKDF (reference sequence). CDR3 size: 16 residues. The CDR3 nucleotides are TGTGCCACCAGCAGCGAAGTAAGAACAGGAGACAATGAGCAGTTCTTC. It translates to CATSSEVRTGDNEQFF.

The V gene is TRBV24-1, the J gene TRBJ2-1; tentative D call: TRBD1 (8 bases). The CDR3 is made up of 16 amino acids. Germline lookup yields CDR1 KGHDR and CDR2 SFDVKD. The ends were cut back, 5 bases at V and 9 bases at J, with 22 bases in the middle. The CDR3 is CATSAGGTGGQAEQFF. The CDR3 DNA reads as TGTGCCACCAGTGCGGGGGGTACAGGGGGTCAGGCTGAGCAGTTCTTC.

CDR3 protein: CASSPWGTLNQPQHF. In DNA, the CDR3 is TGTGCCAGTAGTCCCTGGGGCACTTTAAATCAGCCCCAGCATTTT. The V call is TRBV19, the J call TRBJ1-5; D perhaps matches TRBD1 (5 bases). This CDR3 is 15 amino acids long. Germline-derived CDR1 and CDR2 are LNHDA and SQIVND (reference sequence). Trimming removed 5 bases from V and 4 bases from J, with 15 bases in between.

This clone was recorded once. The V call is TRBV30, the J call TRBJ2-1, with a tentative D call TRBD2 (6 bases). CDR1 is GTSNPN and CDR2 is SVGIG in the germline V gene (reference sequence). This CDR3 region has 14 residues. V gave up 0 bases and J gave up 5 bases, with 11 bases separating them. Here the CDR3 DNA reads TGTGCCTGGAGTGTGGTAGCGGACCACAATGAGCAGTTCTTC. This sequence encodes CAWSVVADHNEQFF. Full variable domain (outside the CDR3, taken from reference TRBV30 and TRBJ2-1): SQTIHQWPATLVQPVGSPLSLECTVEGTSNPNLYWYRQAAGRGLQLLFYSVGIGQISSEVPQNLSASRPQDRQFILSSKKLLLSDSGFYLCAWSVVADHNEQFFGPGTRLTVL.

The CDR3 loop is CASRKTDRAGGREQYF. The CDR3, as DNA: TGTGCCAGCAGGAAGACCGACAGGGCCGGGGGTCGCGAGCAGTACTTC. The rearrangement links TRBV2 to TRBJ2-7, with D possibly TRBD1 on 7 matching bases. The CDR3 consists of 16 residues. The germline V gene has CDR1 SNHLY and CDR2 FYNNEI. The germline V and J ends were trimmed by 6 bases and 6 bases, with 24 bases remaining between them. The full variable domain, completed using reference TRBV2 and TRBJ2-7, is EPEVTQTPSHQVTQMGQEVILRCVPISNHLYFYWYRQILGQKVEFLVSFYNNEISEKSEIFDDQFSVERPDGSNFTLKIRSTKLEDSAMYFCASRKTDRAGGREQYFGPGTRLTVT.

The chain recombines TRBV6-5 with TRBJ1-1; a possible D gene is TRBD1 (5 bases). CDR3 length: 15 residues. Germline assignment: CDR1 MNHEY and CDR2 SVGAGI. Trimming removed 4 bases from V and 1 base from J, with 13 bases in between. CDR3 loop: CASSWDFGTNTEAFF. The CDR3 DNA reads TGTGCCAGCAGTTGGGACTTTGGGACGAACACTGAAGCTTTCTTT.

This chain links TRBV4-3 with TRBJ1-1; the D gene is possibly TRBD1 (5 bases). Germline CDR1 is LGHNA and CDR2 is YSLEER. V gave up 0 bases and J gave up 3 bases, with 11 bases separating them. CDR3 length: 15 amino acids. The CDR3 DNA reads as TGCGCCAGCAGCCAAGATGGGGGTTTGTACACTGAAGCTTTCTTT. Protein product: CASSQDGGLYTEAFF.

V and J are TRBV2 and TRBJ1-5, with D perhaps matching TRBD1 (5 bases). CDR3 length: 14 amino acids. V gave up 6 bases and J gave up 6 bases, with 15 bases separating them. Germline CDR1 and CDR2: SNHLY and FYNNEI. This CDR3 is CASRDAGIGQPQHF. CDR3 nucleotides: TGTGCCAGCAGGGACGCAGGGATAGGTCAGCCCCAGCATTTT.

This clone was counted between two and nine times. The CDR3 region is CASSLGRVREQYF. The CDR3 DNA reads as TGTGCCAGCAGCTTGGGCAGGGTGAGGGAGCAGTACTTC. The rearrangement joins TRBV11-2 to TRBJ2-7; tentatively, D is TRBD1 (5 bases). Germline V gene lookup returns CDR1 SGHAT and CDR2 FQNNGV. The length of the CDR3 is 13 residues. The germline V and J ends were trimmed by 3 bases and 7 bases, with 13 bases remaining between them.

CDR3: CASSRDYIAAPYEQYF. CDR3 nucleotides: TGTGCCAGCAGCCGGGACTATATAGCGGCCCCCTACGAGCAGTACTTC. V gene TRBV27 combines with J gene TRBJ2-7, with 7 bases matching TRBD2. The CDR3 covers 16 residues. Trimming removed 6 bases from V and 2 bases from J; junction bases left unmatched: 13. Germline V lookup: CDR1 MNHEY, CDR2 SMNVEV (reference sequence).

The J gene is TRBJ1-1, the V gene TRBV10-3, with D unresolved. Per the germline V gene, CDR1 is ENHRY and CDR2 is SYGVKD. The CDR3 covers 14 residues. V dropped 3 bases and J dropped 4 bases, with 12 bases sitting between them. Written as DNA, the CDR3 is TGTGCCATCAGTGAACGGGGAACGGGCACTGAAGCTTTCTTT. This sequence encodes CAISERGTGTEAFF.

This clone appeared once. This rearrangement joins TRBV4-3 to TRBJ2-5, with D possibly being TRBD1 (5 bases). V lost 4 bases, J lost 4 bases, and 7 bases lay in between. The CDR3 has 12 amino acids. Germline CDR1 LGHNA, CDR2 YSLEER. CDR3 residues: CASSRQGETQYF. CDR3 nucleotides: TGCGCCAGCAGCCGGCAGGGAGAGACCCAGTACTTC.

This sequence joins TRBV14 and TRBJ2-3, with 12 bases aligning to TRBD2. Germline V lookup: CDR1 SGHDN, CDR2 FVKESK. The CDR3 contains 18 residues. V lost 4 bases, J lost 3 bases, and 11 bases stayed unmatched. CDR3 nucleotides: TGTGCCAGCAGCCCCGGACTAGCGGGGCTAACATTTACAGATACGCAGTATTTT. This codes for CASSPGLAGLTFTDTQYF.

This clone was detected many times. For the CDR3, the DNA is TGTGCCAGCAGACTCATGGACGCAACCGGGGAGCTGTTTTTT. Protein product: CASRLMDATGELFF. This chain links TRBV6-5 with TRBJ2-2; D ambiguous. The CDR3 is made up of 14 amino acids. CDR1 is MNHEY and CDR2 is SVGAGI in the germline V gene. With 6 bases removed from V and 5 bases from J, the gap between germline ends came to 13 bases.

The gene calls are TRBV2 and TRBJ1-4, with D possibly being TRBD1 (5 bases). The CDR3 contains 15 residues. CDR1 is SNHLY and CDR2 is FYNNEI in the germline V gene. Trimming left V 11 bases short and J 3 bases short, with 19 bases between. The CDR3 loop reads CAGAGLGSANEKLFF. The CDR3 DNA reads TGTGCCGGGGCTGGATTGGGCTCAGCTAATGAAAAACTGTTTTTT.

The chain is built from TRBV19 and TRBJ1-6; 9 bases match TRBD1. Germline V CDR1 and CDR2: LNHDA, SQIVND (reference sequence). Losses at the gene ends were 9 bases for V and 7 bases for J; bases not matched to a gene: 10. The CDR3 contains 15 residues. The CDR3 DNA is TGTGCCAGCCAATCTGGACAGGGGTCGAATTCACCCCTCCACTTT. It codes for CASQSGQGSNSPLHF.

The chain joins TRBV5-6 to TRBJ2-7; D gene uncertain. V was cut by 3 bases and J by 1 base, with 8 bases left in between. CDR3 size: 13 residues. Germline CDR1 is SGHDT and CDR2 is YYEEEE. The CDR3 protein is CASSSGSSYEQYF. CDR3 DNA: TGTGCCAGCAGCTCTGGTAGTTCCTACGAGCAGTACTTC. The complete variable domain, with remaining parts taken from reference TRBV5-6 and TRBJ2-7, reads DAGVTQSPTHLIKTRGQQVTLRCSPKSGHDTVSWYQQALGQGPQFIFQYYEEEERQRGNFPDRFSGHQFPNYSSELNVNALLLGDSALYLCASSSGSSYEQYFGPGTRLTVT.

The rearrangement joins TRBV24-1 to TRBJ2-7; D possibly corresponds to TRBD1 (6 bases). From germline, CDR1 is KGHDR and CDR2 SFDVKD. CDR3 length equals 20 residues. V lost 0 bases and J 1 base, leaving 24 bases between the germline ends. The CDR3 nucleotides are TGTGCCACCAGTGATTTGCACCACTTGCCCCAGGACAGACCATCCTACGAGCAGTACTTC. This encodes CATSDLHHLPQDRPSYEQYF.

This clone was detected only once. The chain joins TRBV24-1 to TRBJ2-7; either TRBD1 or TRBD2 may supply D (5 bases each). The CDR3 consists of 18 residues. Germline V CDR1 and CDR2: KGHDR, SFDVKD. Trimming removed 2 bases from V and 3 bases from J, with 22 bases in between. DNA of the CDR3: TGTGCCACCAGTGATTCTGGGACCGTCAACCAGTTCAACTACGAGCAGTACTTC. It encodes CATSDSGTVNQFNYEQYF.

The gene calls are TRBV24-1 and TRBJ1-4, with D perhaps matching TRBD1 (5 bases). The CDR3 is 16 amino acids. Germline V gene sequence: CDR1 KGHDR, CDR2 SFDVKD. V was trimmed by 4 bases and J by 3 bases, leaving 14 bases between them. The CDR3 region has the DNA TGTGCCACCAGTGACGGTCGGGGGGGATCTAATGAAAAACTGTTTTTT. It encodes CATSDGRGGSNEKLFF.

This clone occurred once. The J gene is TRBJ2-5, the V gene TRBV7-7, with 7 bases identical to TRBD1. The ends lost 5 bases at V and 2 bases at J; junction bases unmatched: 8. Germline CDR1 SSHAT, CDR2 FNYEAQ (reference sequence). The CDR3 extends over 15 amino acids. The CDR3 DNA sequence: TGTGCCAGCAGCCGCACGGGACAGAGACAAGAGACCCAGTACTTC. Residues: CASSRTGQRQETQYF.

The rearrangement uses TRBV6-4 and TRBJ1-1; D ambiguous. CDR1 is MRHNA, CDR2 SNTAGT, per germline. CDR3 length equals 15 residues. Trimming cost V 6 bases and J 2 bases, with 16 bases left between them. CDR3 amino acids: CASSLAAGINTEAFF. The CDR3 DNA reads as TGTGCCAGCAGCCTCGCCGCGGGGATTAACACTGAAGCTTTCTTT.

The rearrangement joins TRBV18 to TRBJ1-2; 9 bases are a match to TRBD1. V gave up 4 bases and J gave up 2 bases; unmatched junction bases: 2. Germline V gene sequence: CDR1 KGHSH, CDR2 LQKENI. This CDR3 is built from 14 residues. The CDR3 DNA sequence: TGTGCCAGCTCACACGACAGGGGGAACTATGGCTACACCTTC. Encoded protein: CASSHDRGNYGYTF.